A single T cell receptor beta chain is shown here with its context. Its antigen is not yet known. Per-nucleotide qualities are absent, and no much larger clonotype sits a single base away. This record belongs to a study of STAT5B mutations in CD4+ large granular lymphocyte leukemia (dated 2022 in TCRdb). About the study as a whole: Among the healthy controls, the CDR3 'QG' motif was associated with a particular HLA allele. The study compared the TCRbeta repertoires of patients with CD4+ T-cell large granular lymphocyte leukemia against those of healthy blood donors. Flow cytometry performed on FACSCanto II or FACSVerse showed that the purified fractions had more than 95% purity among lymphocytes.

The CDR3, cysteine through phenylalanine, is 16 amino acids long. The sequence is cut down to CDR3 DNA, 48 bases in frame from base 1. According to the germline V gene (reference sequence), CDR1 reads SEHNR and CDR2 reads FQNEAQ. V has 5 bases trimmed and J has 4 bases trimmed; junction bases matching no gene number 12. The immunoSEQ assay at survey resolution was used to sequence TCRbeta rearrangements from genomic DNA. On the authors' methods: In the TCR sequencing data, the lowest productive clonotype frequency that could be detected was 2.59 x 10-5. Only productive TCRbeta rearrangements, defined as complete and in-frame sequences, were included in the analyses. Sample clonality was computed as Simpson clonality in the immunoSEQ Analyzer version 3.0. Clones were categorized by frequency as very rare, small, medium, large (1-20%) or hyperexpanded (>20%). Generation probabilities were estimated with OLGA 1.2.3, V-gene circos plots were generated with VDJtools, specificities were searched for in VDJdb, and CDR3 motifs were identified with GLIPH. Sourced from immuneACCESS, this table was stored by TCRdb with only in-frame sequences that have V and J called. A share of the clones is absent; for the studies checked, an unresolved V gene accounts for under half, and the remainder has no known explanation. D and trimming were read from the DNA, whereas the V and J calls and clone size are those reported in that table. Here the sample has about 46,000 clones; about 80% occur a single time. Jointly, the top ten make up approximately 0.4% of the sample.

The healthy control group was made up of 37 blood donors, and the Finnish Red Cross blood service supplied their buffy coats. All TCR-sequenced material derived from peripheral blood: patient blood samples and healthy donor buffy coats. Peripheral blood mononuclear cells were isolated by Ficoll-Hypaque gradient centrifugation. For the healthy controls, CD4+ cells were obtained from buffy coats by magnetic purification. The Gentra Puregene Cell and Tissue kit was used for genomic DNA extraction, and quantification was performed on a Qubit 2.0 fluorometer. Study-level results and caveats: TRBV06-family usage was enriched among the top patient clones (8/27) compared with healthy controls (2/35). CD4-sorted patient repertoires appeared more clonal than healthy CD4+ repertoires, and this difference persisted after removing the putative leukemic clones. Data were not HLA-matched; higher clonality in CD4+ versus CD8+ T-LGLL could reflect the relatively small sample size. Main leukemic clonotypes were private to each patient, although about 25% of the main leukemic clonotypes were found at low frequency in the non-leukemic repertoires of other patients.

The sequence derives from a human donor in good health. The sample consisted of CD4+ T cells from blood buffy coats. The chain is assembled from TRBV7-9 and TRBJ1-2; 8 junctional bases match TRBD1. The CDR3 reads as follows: CASSLGDRGGTYGYTF. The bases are TGTGCCAGCAGCCTCGGAGACAGGGGAGGGACCTATGGCTACACCTTC.